This T cell receptor beta chain was obtained from a study of blood T cell repertoires in COVID-19. Participants were aged roughly 18 to 95 years, lived in about two dozen US areas, and enrolled virtually. In assigning cohorts, the study relied on participant-reported clinical history. Generated by immunoSEQ multiplex PCR, the TCRdb table keeps only in-frame clones and is missing some. Of 200,000 to 250,000 clones listed, under 90% are singletons. The CDR3 loop spans 14 amino acids. Germline CDR1 SGHTA, CDR2 FQGNSA. Trimming removed 3 bases at V and 0 bases at J, with 6 bases between. The V gene is TRBV7-2, the J gene TRBJ1-3; maybe TRBD1 (5 bases). The TCR was taken from a woman in her sixties or seventies who had recovered from COVID-19. The specimen sequenced was PBMCs or T cells enriched from blood (not recorded which). In DNA, the CDR3 is TGTGCCAGCAGCTTCGGGGGCTCTGGAAACACCATATATTTT. Protein sequence: CASSFGGSGNTIYF.